The 30 T cell receptor beta chains listed next were all sequenced from one sample in a study of response to subunit inactivated influenza vaccine. From the RT-PCR reads, TCRdb called clonotypes with MiXCR, one entry per CDR3 protein. This sample has 500,000 to 550,000 distinct CDR3 sequences, with approximately 7.7% found just once. This sample comprised PBMCs from blood, obtained around 25 months after vaccination. These receptors originate from a man aged 45-69 years who received an inactivated influenza vaccine.

This rearrangement joins TRBV5-8 to TRBJ2-5; 8 bases agree with TRBD1. V was clipped by 5 bases and J by 0 bases; unmatched bases: 9. This CDR3 region has 16 residues. The germline gives CDR1 SGHTS, CDR2 YDEGEE. The CDR3 region has the DNA TGTGCCAGCAGGCTTCCAGGGGGCTTGTACCAAGAGACCCAGTACTTC. This translates into CASRLPGGLYQETQYF.

The DNA of the CDR3 is TGTGCCAGCACTACATATCGAGGTCCGAACACTGAAGCTTTCTTT. Translating gives CASTTYRGPNTEAFF. The chain employs TRBV7-8 and TRBJ1-1; no definite D call. Germline-derived CDR1 and CDR2 are SGHVS and FQNEAQ. This CDR3 has 15 residues. V lost 7 bases and J lost 1, with 16 bases in between.

This clonotype was counted a few times. The J gene is TRBJ1-6, the V gene TRBV7-2; D might be TRBD1 (6 bases). Trimming removed 6 bases from V and 6 bases from J, with 15 bases in between. Germline loops: CDR1 SGHTA, CDR2 FQGNSA. This CDR3 spans 15 amino acids. CDR3 nucleotide sequence: TGTGCCAGCAGGGGAGAAGGGGGGGGTAATTCACCCCTCCACTTT. It encodes CASRGEGGGNSPLHF.

The J gene is TRBJ2-2, the V gene TRBV12-3 or TRBV12-4; D is ambiguous. There are 13 residues in the CDR3. V shed 6 bases and J shed 1 base, with 6 bases lying between them. CDR3 protein: CASRNVNTGELFF. The CDR3 nucleotides are TGTGCCAGCAGGAACGTGAACACCGGGGAGCTGTTTTTT.

The table lists this clonotype with a few counts. The V and J genes are TRBV20-1 and TRBJ2-7; a weak D match, TRBD2 (6 bases). The CDR3 totals 15 residues. Trimming removed 0 bases at V and 5 bases at J, with 17 bases between. Germline CDR1 reads DFQATT; CDR2 reads SNEGSKA (reference sequence). The CDR3: CSARDGRDLANEQYF. The CDR3 region has the DNA TGCAGTGCTAGAGATGGGCGGGACCTCGCTAACGAGCAGTACTTC.

The sample holds a few counts of this clonotype. V and J are TRBV7-2 and TRBJ2-5; D ambiguous. The CDR3 has 12 amino acids. The V gene lost 3 bases and the J gene lost 5 bases, with 7 bases spanning the gap. Germline V gene data show CDR1 as SGHTA and CDR2 as FQGNSA. The DNA of the CDR3 is TGTGCCAGCAGCTTCAGACGGGAGACCCAGTACTTC. Translating it yields CASSFRRETQYF.

This sequence joins TRBV18 and TRBJ2-3; TRBD2 matches 8 bases. Germline V gene data show CDR1 as KGHSH and CDR2 as LQKENI. The junction had 8 bases not matched to a gene; V was cut back by 4 bases and J by 2 bases. The length of the CDR3 is 16 residues. The CDR3 nucleotides read TGTGCCAGCTCACTGACTAGCGAAAGCGCCACAGATACGCAGTATTTT. This encodes CASSLTSESATDTQYF. Based on the CDR3 plus reference TRBV18 and TRBJ2-3, the full variable domain is NAGVMQNPRHLVRRRGQEARLRCSPMKGHSHVYWYRQLPEEGLKFMVYLQKENIIDESGMPKERFSAEFPKEGPSILRIQQVVRGDSAAYFCASSLTSESATDTQYFGPGTRLTVL.

This clonotype was counted at least ten times. V is TRBV4-2 and J is TRBJ2-7; possibly TRBD1 for D (6 bases). Germline CDR1 reads LGHNA; CDR2 reads YNFKEQ. The CDR3 has 14 amino acids. V lost 7 bases and J 1 base, leaving 14 bases between the germline ends. CDR3 DNA sequence: TGTGCCAGCACCCGAGGGGGAGATTCCTACGAGCAGTACTTC. It encodes CASTRGGDSYEQYF.

In its sample, this clonotype was seen a few times. The gene calls are TRBV3-1 and TRBJ1-5; D not resolved. The CDR3 covers 12 residues. Germline CDR1 and CDR2: LGHDT and YNNKEL (reference sequence). Trimming took off 1 base at V and 8 bases at J, with 6 bases between the two ends. DNA of the CDR3: TGTGCCAGCAGCCAAGGGAGGGAGCCCCAGCATTTT. Its protein is CASSQGREPQHF.

This clonotype turned up a few times. The genes are TRBV7-9 and TRBJ2-6, with no clear D. Trimming left V 7 bases short and J 2 bases short, with 6 bases between. There are 13 residues in the CDR3. Germline-derived CDR1 and CDR2 are SEHNR and FQNEAQ (reference sequence). CDR3 sequence: CASIMAGANVLTF. The CDR3 coding sequence is TGTGCCAGCATCATGGCTGGGGCCAACGTCCTGACTTTC. Looking up the rest from reference TRBV7-9 and TRBJ2-6 gives the full variable domain: DTGVSQNPRHKITKRGQNVTFRCDPISEHNRLYWYRQTLGQGPEFLTYFQNEAQLEKSRLLSDRFSAERPKGSFSTLEIQRTEQGDSAMYLCASIMAGANVLTFGAGSRLTVL.

This clonotype was observed a handful of times. This chain uses TRBV29-1 with TRBJ2-6, with 11 bases lining up with TRBD1. Trimming at V came to 6 bases and at J to 0 bases, leaving 4 bases not matched to a gene. CDR3 size: 16 residues. CDR1 SQVTM and CDR2 ANQGSEA come from the germline V gene. CDR3 sequence: CSVGGQGVSGANVLTF. DNA for the CDR3: TGCAGCGTCGGGGGACAGGGGGTCTCTGGGGCCAACGTCCTGACTTTC.

The chain employs TRBV19 and TRBJ2-7; possible D gene TRBD2, 5 bases. The germline gives CDR1 LNHDA, CDR2 SQIVND (reference sequence). V gave up 4 bases and J gave up 0 bases, with 7 bases separating them. The CDR3 runs 13 residues. DNA of the CDR3: TGTGCCAGTAGTAGAGGGAGCTCCTACGAGCAGTACTTC. It codes for CASSRGSSYEQYF.

Ten or more counts support this clonotype. The chain has TRBV5-6 and TRBJ2-1; perhaps D is TRBD1 or TRBD2 (5 bases each). V lost 4 bases to trimming and J lost 0 bases, with 11 bases between them. The length of the CDR3 is 15 residues. Germline CDR1 reads SGHDT; CDR2 reads YYEEEE. CDR3 residues: CASSVSGHSYNEQFF. The CDR3 nucleotides are TGTGCCAGCAGCGTGTCGGGGCACTCCTACAATGAGCAGTTCTTC.

This clonotype showed up just a few times. The V and J genes are TRBV24-1 and TRBJ2-5; either TRBD1 or TRBD2 may supply D (5 bases each). The length of the CDR3 is 16 residues. Trimming shortened V by 1 base and J by 4 bases, and 15 bases separated the two germline ends. Germline CDR1 KGHDR, CDR2 SFDVKD. The CDR3 DNA sequence: TGTGCCACCAGTGATTTCCAGGGACCACATTCAGAGACCCAGTACTTC. It is translated as CATSDFQGPHSETQYF.

The chain couples TRBV5-1 to TRBJ2-7; D remains unclear. CDR1 SGHRS and CDR2 YFSETQ come from the germline V gene. V lost 3 bases to trimming and J lost 5 bases, with 15 bases between them. The CDR3 sequence is 14 residues long. CDR3 nucleotide sequence: TGCGCCAGCAGCTCTTTCATGGGTTCTGACGAGCAGTACTTC. This encodes CASSSFMGSDEQYF.

There are a few counts of this clonotype. This CDR3 is CASNIAGAYEQYF. The CDR3 region has the DNA TGTGCCAGCAATATAGCGGGGGCCTACGAGCAGTACTTC. The chain uses TRBV7-2 and TRBJ2-7; 9 positions match TRBD2. From germline, CDR1 is SGHTA and CDR2 FQGNSA. The CDR3 has 13 residues. The ends lost 7 bases at V and 2 bases at J; junction bases unmatched: 3.

A few counts support this clonotype. The chain employs TRBV29-1 and TRBJ2-1; D is ambiguous. The CDR3 contains 14 residues. CDR1 and CDR2 (germline): SQVTM, ANQGSEA. Trimming took off 7 bases at V and 3 bases at J, with 16 bases between the two ends. The CDR3 is CSGQDPGRYNEQFF. The CDR3 coding sequence is TGCAGCGGGCAAGACCCGGGTCGCTACAATGAGCAGTTCTTC.

This clonotype was detected only a few times. CDR3 residues: CASSYAPGPRTDTQYF. The CDR3 coding sequence is TGTGCCAGCAGTTACGCCCCGGGACCCCGCACAGATACGCAGTATTTT. V is TRBV6-5 and J is TRBJ2-3; D possibly uses TRBD1 or TRBD2 (5 bases each). V lost 2 bases to trimming and J lost 1 base, with 13 bases between them. The CDR3 contains 16 residues. CDR1 and CDR2 from the germline V gene are MNHEY and SVGAGI.

This clonotype was observed at least ten times. The V and J genes are TRBV11-2 and TRBJ2-7, with 7 bases aligning to TRBD2. Germline CDR1 reads SGHAT; CDR2 reads FQNNGV. CDR3 length: 16 amino acids. The V gene end was trimmed by 0 bases and the J gene end by 6 bases; junction bases not matched to a gene: 11. The chain's CDR3 is CASSLEFAGVVGEQYF. CDR3 coding DNA: TGTGCCAGCAGCTTAGAGTTTGCGGGGGTAGTGGGCGAGCAGTACTTC.

The chain has TRBV20-1 and TRBJ2-7; TRBD2 matches at 7 bases. There are 13 residues in the CDR3. CDR1 is DFQATT, CDR2 SNEGSKA, per germline (reference sequence). Unmatched junction bases numbered 5, after V lost 3 bases and J lost 3 bases. The CDR3: CSARRDYDYEQYF. CDR3 sequence (DNA): TGCAGTGCTAGGAGGGACTACGACTACGAGCAGTACTTC.

This clonotype occurred many times. The V gene is TRBV5-6, the J gene TRBJ2-1, with D possibly TRBD2 on 5 matching bases. V lost 1 base, J lost 4 bases, and 12 bases lay in between. This CDR3 region has 15 residues. The germline CDR1 and CDR2 sequences are SGHDT and YYEEEE. The CDR3 reads CASSLTGSGYNEQFF. DNA for the CDR3: TGTGCCAGCAGCTTGACGGGGAGTGGTTACAATGAGCAGTTCTTC. Combining the CDR3 with reference TRBV5-6 and TRBJ2-1 gives the whole variable domain DAGVTQSPTHLIKTRGQQVTLRCSPKSGHDTVSWYQQALGQGPQFIFQYYEEEERQRGNFPDRFSGHQFPNYSSELNVNALLLGDSALYLCASSLTGSGYNEQFFGPGTRLTVL.

This sequence joins TRBV12-3 or TRBV12-4 and TRBJ1-4; possibly TRBD1 for D (6 bases). The CDR3 is 16 residues long. Trimming shortened V by 1 base and J by 3 bases, and 12 bases separated the two germline ends. The CDR3 DNA sequence: TGTGCCAGCAGTTTAGGTACAGGGCAGCCTAATGAAAAACTGTTTTTT. This encodes CASSLGTGQPNEKLFF.

This clonotype was observed at least ten times. The rearrangement joins TRBV20-1 to TRBJ1-1, with TRBD1 matching over 9 bases. Germline V gene data show CDR1 as DFQATT and CDR2 as SNEGSKA (reference sequence). V shed 1 base and J 2 bases; nucleotides not matched to a gene: 11. CDR3 size: 17 residues. CDR3: CSARVDPGTGINTEAFF. The CDR3 DNA reads as TGCAGTGCTAGAGTAGACCCCGGGACAGGGATAAACACTGAAGCTTTCTTT.

A word on this clonotype: One junction end disagrees with the germline gene, perhaps due to a read error. The chain combines TRBV5-1 with TRBJ2-5; perhaps TRBD2 as D (6 bases). Germline CDR1 is SGHRS and CDR2 is YFSETQ. CDR3 size: 14 residues. The CDR3 here is CVSSLGGVQETQYF. CDR3 coding DNA: TGCGTCAGCAGCTTGGGAGGCGTACAAGAGACCCAGTACTTC. Looking up the rest from reference TRBV5-1 and TRBJ2-5 gives the full variable domain: KAGVTQTPRYLIKTRGQQVTLSCSPISGHRSVSWYQQTPGQGLQFLFEYFSETQRNKGNFPGRFSGRQFSNSRSEMNVSTLELGDSALYLCVSSLGGVQETQYFGPGTRLLVL.

This clonotype showed up many times. V gene TRBV5-1 combines with J gene TRBJ1-2, with TRBD1 matching over 8 bases. Germline V lookup: CDR1 SGHRS, CDR2 YFSETQ. The CDR3 spans 16 residues. The trim removed 0 bases at V and 3 bases at J, leaving 7 bases unmatched. The chain's CDR3 is CASSLVSGGHDYGYTF. For the CDR3, the DNA is TGCGCCAGCAGCTTGGTCTCAGGGGGCCATGACTATGGCTACACCTTC. Filled out from reference TRBV5-1 and TRBJ1-2, the complete variable domain reads KAGVTQTPRYLIKTRGQQVTLSCSPISGHRSVSWYQQTPGQGLQFLFEYFSETQRNKGNFPGRFSGRQFSNSRSEMNVSTLELGDSALYLCASSLVSGGHDYGYTFGSGTRLTVV.

This clonotype has a handful of counts. The J gene is TRBJ2-1, the V gene TRBV3-1; tentative D call: TRBD2 (6 bases). CDR3 length equals 16 residues. Trimming pared 1 base from V and 7 bases from J, leaving 17 bases between. Germline V lookup: CDR1 LGHDT, CDR2 YNNKEL (reference sequence). The CDR3 reads CASSQGSRLGRNEQFF. DNA of the CDR3: TGTGCCAGCAGCCAAGGCTCACGCCTTGGGAGGAATGAGCAGTTCTTC.

In its sample, this clonotype was seen a few times. The chain couples TRBV20-1 to TRBJ1-5; a possible D gene is TRBD1 (6 bases). CDR1 DFQATT and CDR2 SNEGSKA come from the germline V gene (reference sequence). CDR3 size: 14 residues. V dropped 6 bases and J dropped 2 bases, with 14 bases sitting between them. For the CDR3, the DNA is TGCAGTGCCCGGGCGGGGGGCGGCAATCAGCCCCAGCATTTT. Protein product: CSARAGGGNQPQHF.

The table lists this clonotype with a few counts. This chain connects TRBV3-1 to TRBJ1-5; no clear D gene. Germline loops: CDR1 LGHDT, CDR2 YNNKEL (reference sequence). Trimming took 4 bases from V and 7 from J, leaving 17 bases between them. This CDR3 spans 15 amino acids. In DNA form, the CDR3 reads TGTGCCAGCAGCCCAAAACTGGAGATGGGGCAGCCCCAGCATTTT. Amino acids: CASSPKLEMGQPQHF.

The chain carries TRBV20-1 and TRBJ1-2, with a possible D match to TRBD1 (6 bases). The V gene lost 2 bases and the J gene lost 7 bases, with 17 bases spanning the gap. Germline-derived CDR1 and CDR2 are DFQATT and SNEGSKA (reference sequence). The CDR3 runs 14 residues. The CDR3 protein is CSARPTSTGLGYTF. CDR3 DNA sequence: TGCAGTGCTAGACCTACCAGCACAGGGCTTGGCTACACCTTC.

The table lists this clonotype with many counts. The chain recombines TRBV20-1 with TRBJ1-1; TRBD1 aligns across 7 bases. The CDR3 runs 11 residues. CDR1 is DFQATT, CDR2 SNEGSKA, per germline (reference sequence). Trimming cost V 5 bases and J 8 bases; bases outside gene matches: 5. CDR3 sequence (DNA): TGCAGTGCTCCGGACAGGTCAGAAGCTTTCTTT. This gives the protein CSAPDRSEAFF.